The next 27 T cell receptor beta chains were all read from a single sample in a study of response to subunit inactivated influenza vaccine. TCRdb reprocessed the RT-PCR reads with MiXCR, giving one entry per CDR3 protein. Here the sample spans hundreds of thousands of distinct CDR3 sequences, 10% to 12% being singletons. These same data were also listed under a study on T cells expressing NK-cell markers. That paper states: Beta-chain TCR cDNA was generated via 5'RACE template switching with UMIs.

This specimen was PBMCs from blood, taken on the day of vaccination. These receptors were taken from a man aged 45-65 years who received an inactivated influenza vaccine.

This clonotype was seen a handful of times. The chain is built from TRBV7-8 and TRBJ2-3; TRBD1 agrees at 7 bases. Germline CDR1 and CDR2: SGHVS and FQNEAQ. V lost 5 bases, J lost 0 bases, and 11 bases stayed unmatched. The CDR3 loop spans 17 amino acids. This chain's CDR3 is CASSGDRYYYSTDTQYF. The CDR3 nucleotides read TGTGCCAGCAGCGGGGACAGATACTACTATAGCACAGATACGCAGTATTTT.

This rearrangement joins TRBV7-9 to TRBJ2-3; 11 nucleotides align to TRBD2. This CDR3 spans 15 amino acids. CDR1 is SEHNR, CDR2 FQNEAQ, per germline (reference sequence). J gave up 4 bases and V 5 bases, and 5 bases lay outside the gene matches. The CDR3 is CASSRLAGTSDTQYF. The CDR3, as DNA: TGTGCCAGCAGCCGACTAGCGGGGACTTCAGATACGCAGTATTTT.

The genes are TRBV7-8 and TRBJ2-1, with 10 nucleotides matching TRBD1. The germline CDR1 and CDR2 sequences are SGHVS and FQNEAQ. V lost 3 bases to trimming and J lost 6 bases; unmatched junction nucleotides: 5. The CDR3 spans 15 residues. CDR3: CASSFPGQGINEQFF. CDR3 bases: TGTGCCAGCAGCTTCCCGGGACAGGGGATCAATGAGCAGTTCTTC.

This clonotype has just a few counts. At one of its ends the junction is not consistent with the germline gene, which may arise from a read error. V gene TRBV7-9 combines with J gene TRBJ1-1; tentatively, D is TRBD1 (6 bases). The CDR3 contains 15 residues. Germline CDR1 SEHNR, CDR2 FQNEAQ (reference sequence). DNA of the CDR3: TGTGCCAGCAGCTCTATACAGGGTAGGAACACTGAAGTTTTCTTT. It yields the protein CASSSIQGRNTEVFF.

At least ten counts were recorded for this clonotype. The chain employs TRBV2 and TRBJ2-1; D is unresolved. Germline CDR1 reads SNHLY; CDR2 reads FYNNEI. This CDR3 spans 11 amino acids. The germline V and J ends were trimmed by 6 bases and 6 bases, with 6 bases remaining between them. The DNA of the CDR3 is TGTGCCAGCAGGCAGCGCAATGAGCAGTTCTTC. Protein product: CASRQRNEQFF. Full variable domain (missing parts from reference TRBV2 and TRBJ2-1): EPEVTQTPSHQVTQMGQEVILRCVPISNHLYFYWYRQILGQKVEFLVSFYNNEISEKSEIFDDQFSVERPDGSNFTLKIRSTKLEDSAMYFCASRQRNEQFFGPGTRLTVL.

The chain uses TRBV24-1 and TRBJ2-3, with 10 bases aligning to TRBD2. The CDR3 runs to 16 residues. Germline assignment: CDR1 KGHDR and CDR2 SFDVKD. The trim removed 5 bases at V and 5 bases at J, leaving 9 bases unmatched. The CDR3 coding sequence is TGTGCCACCAGTGCCTGGGCTAGCGGGAGAGGAGATACGCAGTATTTT. This codes for CATSAWASGRGDTQYF.

This clonotype was counted a few times. This rearrangement joins TRBV4-3 to TRBJ2-2; D gene ambiguous. Germline CDR1 reads LGHNA; CDR2 reads YSLEER. The length of the CDR3 is 15 residues. Trimming stripped 0 bases from V and 1 base from J, with 6 bases between. CDR3 sequence reads: CASSQDELNTGELFF. The CDR3 DNA is TGCGCCAGCAGCCAAGATGAACTGAACACCGGGGAGCTGTTTTTT.

The CDR3 protein is CASSIRSGGYQPQHF. CDR3 in DNA: TGTGCCAGTAGTATTCGGTCAGGGGGCTATCAGCCCCAGCATTTT. The genes are TRBV19 and TRBJ1-5; 8 bases fit TRBD1. CDR1 and CDR2 from the germline V gene are LNHDA and SQIVND (reference sequence). The length of the CDR3 is 15 residues. Trimming cost V 3 bases and J 5 bases; bases outside gene matches: 6.

This clonotype was detected ten times or more. The rearrangement links TRBV27 to TRBJ2-1; 7 bases line up with TRBD2. This CDR3 is 15 amino acids long. Per the germline V gene, CDR1 is MNHEY and CDR2 is SMNVEV (reference sequence). Losses at the gene ends were 6 bases for V and 4 bases for J; bases not matched to a gene: 9. CDR3 sequence reads: CASRTIAGNYNEQFF. For the CDR3, the DNA is TGTGCCAGCAGGACAATAGCGGGTAATTACAATGAGCAGTTCTTC.

This clonotype was picked up a small number of times. The rearrangement links TRBV5-1 to TRBJ1-5, with no clear D. Germline V gene data show CDR1 as SGHRS and CDR2 as YFSETQ. Between the trimmed V and J ends, which lost 0 bases and 10 bases, there was a span of 8 bases. CDR3 length: 12 residues. Here the CDR3 reads CASSLGVEPQHF. CDR3 sequence (DNA): TGCGCCAGCAGCTTGGGGGTAGAACCCCAGCATTTT.

There are a few counts of this clonotype. The rearrangement uses TRBV19 and TRBJ1-5; 9 nucleotides agree with TRBD1. The CDR3 extends over 12 amino acids. V gave up 9 bases and J gave up 4 bases; unmatched junction bases: 1. Per the germline V gene, CDR1 is LNHDA and CDR2 is SQIVND (reference sequence). Written as DNA, the CDR3 is TGTGCCAGCGGGACAGGGAATCAGCCCCAGCATTTT. Translating it yields CASGTGNQPQHF.

This clonotype was detected a few times. The chain recombines TRBV11-2 with TRBJ2-1; 12 bases line up with TRBD2. The trim removed 2 bases at V and 7 bases at J, leaving 12 bases unmatched. The CDR3 runs to 18 residues. The germline V gene encodes CDR1 SGHAT and CDR2 FQNNGV. In DNA form, the CDR3 reads TGTGCCAGCAGCTTACCTCTTGGGCTAGCGGGGGGGGAAAATGAGCAGTTCTTC. Amino acids: CASSLPLGLAGGENEQFF.

This clonotype has more than one count but fewer than ten. CDR3 DNA sequence: TGCAGCGTTGCTGCGTCGAAAGGCGCAGGGACCGGGGAGCTGTTTTTT. This translates into CSVAASKGAGTGELFF. This chain joins TRBV29-1 and TRBJ2-2, with D perhaps TRBD1 (5 bases). V was pared by 4 bases and J by 5 bases, with 20 bases between. The germline CDR1 and CDR2 sequences are SQVTM and ANQGSEA. The CDR3 length is 16 residues.

The chain employs TRBV4-1 and TRBJ2-3; possible D gene TRBD2, 5 bases. This CDR3 comprises 17 residues. CDR1 and CDR2 from the germline V gene are MGHRA and YSYEKL. Trimming took 1 base from V and 4 from J, leaving 18 bases between them. The CDR3 is CASSQGVSAGGPDTQYF. The CDR3 DNA reads as TGCGCCAGCAGCCAAGGAGTGAGCGCAGGAGGCCCAGATACGCAGTATTTT.

V is TRBV7-9 and J is TRBJ1-2, with TRBD1 matching over 9 bases. CDR3 length: 14 amino acids. V lost 8 bases and J lost 4; bases outside the gene matches: 8. Looked up from germline, CDR1 is SEHNR and CDR2 is FQNEAQ (reference sequence). The CDR3 DNA follows: TGTGCCAGCGTTAGTGGGACAGGGAGCTATGGCTACACCTTC. It specifies CASVSGTGSYGYTF.

This clonotype was detected a few times. The chain has TRBV30 and TRBJ1-2; D unresolved. The V end lost 0 bases, the J end lost 8 bases, and 10 bases lay between the germline ends. This CDR3 has 12 residues. CDR1 and CDR2 from the germline V gene are GTSNPN and SVGIG (reference sequence). This chain's CDR3 is CAWSVRTGGYTF. The CDR3 DNA reads TGTGCCTGGAGTGTCAGGACTGGGGGCTACACCTTC.

This clonotype was seen only a few times. V gene TRBV6-2 or TRBV6-3 combines with J gene TRBJ2-7; 13 bases align to TRBD2. The CDR3 is 18 residues long. V shed 6 bases and J 1 base; nucleotides not matched to a gene: 12. Per germline, CDR1 MNHEY and CDR2 SVGEGT. CDR3 nucleotide sequence: TGTGCCAGCAGCGATCCGGGACTAGCGGGATACTTTTCCTACGAGCAGTACTTC. Translating gives CASSDPGLAGYFSYEQYF.

This clonotype was recorded a few times. This rearrangement joins TRBV20-1 to TRBJ2-1; D is perhaps TRBD2 (6 bases). Trimming stripped 0 bases from V and 5 bases from J, with 14 bases between. The CDR3 totals 15 residues. Germline V gene sequence: CDR1 DFQATT, CDR2 SNEGSKA (reference sequence). The CDR3 DNA sequence: TGCAGTGCTAGAGATTTTCGGGGGACCCACAATGAGCAGTTCTTC. Encoded protein: CSARDFRGTHNEQFF.

In this sample, this clonotype turned up a few times. The rearrangement links TRBV6-5 to TRBJ2-7; TRBD1 agrees at 8 bases. V dropped 2 bases and J dropped 3; count of bases not matched to a gene: 12. CDR3 length: 17 amino acids. Germline CDR1 and CDR2: MNHEY and SVGAGI. The chain's CDR3 is CASSYRFMGTGIYEQYF. The DNA of the CDR3 is TGTGCCAGCAGTTACAGATTTATGGGGACAGGTATCTACGAGCAGTACTTC.

In its sample, this clonotype was seen a few times. CDR3 sequence reads: CASSHYRGQETQYF. CDR3 DNA sequence: TGTGCCAGCAGTCACTACAGGGGGCAAGAGACCCAGTACTTC. V gene TRBV11-2 combines with J gene TRBJ2-5, with 8 bases aligning to TRBD1. The CDR3 is 14 residues long. CDR1 is SGHAT, CDR2 FQNNGV, per germline. V trimming: 6 bases; J trimming: 2 bases; junction bases outside the gene matches: 5.

This clonotype came up a few times. The chain has TRBV11-1 and TRBJ2-1, with 8 bases identical to TRBD2. This CDR3 contains 16 residues. The germline CDR1 and CDR2 sequences are SGHAT and FQDESV (reference sequence). Trimming removed 5 bases from V and 0 bases from J; junction bases left unmatched: 6. CDR3: CASSRERGSSYNEQFF. The CDR3 region has the DNA TGTGCCAGCAGCCGTGAGCGGGGGAGCTCCTACAATGAGCAGTTCTTC.

The chain couples TRBV7-9 to TRBJ2-7; tentatively, D is TRBD2 (5 bases). Trimming pared 1 base from V and 2 bases from J, leaving 12 bases between. Germline V gene data show CDR1 as SEHNR and CDR2 as FQNEAQ (reference sequence). This CDR3 region has 15 residues. The CDR3: CASSLGGRGTYEQYF. CDR3 in DNA: TGTGCCAGCAGCTTAGGGGGAAGAGGGACCTACGAGCAGTACTTC.

This clonotype was detected a few times. J is TRBJ2-3 and V is TRBV20-1, with a weak D call TRBD1 (5 bases). V was cut by 4 bases and J by 10 bases, with 15 bases left in between. Per germline, CDR1 DFQATT and CDR2 SNEGSKA (reference sequence). This CDR3 has 12 residues. This CDR3 is CSAIQGFGAQYF. For the CDR3, the DNA is TGCAGTGCTATTCAGGGCTTTGGTGCGCAGTATTTT.

This clonotype has just a few counts. The chain links TRBV7-2 to TRBJ2-1, with D maybe TRBD2 (7 bases). CDR1 is SGHTA, CDR2 FQGNSA, per germline. The CDR3 totals 15 residues. V was pared by 0 bases and J by 9 bases, with 15 bases between. The CDR3 sequence is CASSLAGGAQGEQFF. CDR3 DNA sequence: TGTGCCAGCAGCTTAGCGGGGGGGGCCCAAGGTGAGCAGTTCTTC.

A few counts support this clonotype. V gene TRBV5-1 combines with J gene TRBJ2-5; D call uncertain. The V end lost 0 bases, the J end lost 5 bases, and 5 bases lay between the germline ends. This CDR3 has 12 residues. Germline V gene sequence: CDR1 SGHRS, CDR2 YFSETQ. CDR3 DNA sequence: TGCGCCAGCAGCTTGGATAAGGAGACCCAGTACTTC. Amino acids: CASSLDKETQYF.

The table lists this clonotype with a few counts. The chain uses TRBV6-1 and TRBJ2-4, with D possibly being TRBD2 (5 bases). CDR1 is MNHNS, CDR2 SASEGT, per germline. The CDR3 is 14 amino acids. Trimming removed 2 bases from V and 7 bases from J, with 12 bases in between. CDR3 in DNA: TGTGCCAGCAGTGAAATAGGGCTAGCTAACATTCAGTACTTC. Translation gives CASSEIGLANIQYF.

The gene calls are TRBV20-1 and TRBJ1-1; D unresolved. Trimming pared 4 bases from V and 0 bases from J, leaving 12 bases between. Germline assignment: CDR1 DFQATT and CDR2 SNEGSKA (reference sequence). The CDR3 is 14 residues long. CDR3 DNA: TGCAGTGCTAACTCGAAAGGGTTGAACACTGAAGCTTTCTTT. Protein sequence: CSANSKGLNTEAFF.